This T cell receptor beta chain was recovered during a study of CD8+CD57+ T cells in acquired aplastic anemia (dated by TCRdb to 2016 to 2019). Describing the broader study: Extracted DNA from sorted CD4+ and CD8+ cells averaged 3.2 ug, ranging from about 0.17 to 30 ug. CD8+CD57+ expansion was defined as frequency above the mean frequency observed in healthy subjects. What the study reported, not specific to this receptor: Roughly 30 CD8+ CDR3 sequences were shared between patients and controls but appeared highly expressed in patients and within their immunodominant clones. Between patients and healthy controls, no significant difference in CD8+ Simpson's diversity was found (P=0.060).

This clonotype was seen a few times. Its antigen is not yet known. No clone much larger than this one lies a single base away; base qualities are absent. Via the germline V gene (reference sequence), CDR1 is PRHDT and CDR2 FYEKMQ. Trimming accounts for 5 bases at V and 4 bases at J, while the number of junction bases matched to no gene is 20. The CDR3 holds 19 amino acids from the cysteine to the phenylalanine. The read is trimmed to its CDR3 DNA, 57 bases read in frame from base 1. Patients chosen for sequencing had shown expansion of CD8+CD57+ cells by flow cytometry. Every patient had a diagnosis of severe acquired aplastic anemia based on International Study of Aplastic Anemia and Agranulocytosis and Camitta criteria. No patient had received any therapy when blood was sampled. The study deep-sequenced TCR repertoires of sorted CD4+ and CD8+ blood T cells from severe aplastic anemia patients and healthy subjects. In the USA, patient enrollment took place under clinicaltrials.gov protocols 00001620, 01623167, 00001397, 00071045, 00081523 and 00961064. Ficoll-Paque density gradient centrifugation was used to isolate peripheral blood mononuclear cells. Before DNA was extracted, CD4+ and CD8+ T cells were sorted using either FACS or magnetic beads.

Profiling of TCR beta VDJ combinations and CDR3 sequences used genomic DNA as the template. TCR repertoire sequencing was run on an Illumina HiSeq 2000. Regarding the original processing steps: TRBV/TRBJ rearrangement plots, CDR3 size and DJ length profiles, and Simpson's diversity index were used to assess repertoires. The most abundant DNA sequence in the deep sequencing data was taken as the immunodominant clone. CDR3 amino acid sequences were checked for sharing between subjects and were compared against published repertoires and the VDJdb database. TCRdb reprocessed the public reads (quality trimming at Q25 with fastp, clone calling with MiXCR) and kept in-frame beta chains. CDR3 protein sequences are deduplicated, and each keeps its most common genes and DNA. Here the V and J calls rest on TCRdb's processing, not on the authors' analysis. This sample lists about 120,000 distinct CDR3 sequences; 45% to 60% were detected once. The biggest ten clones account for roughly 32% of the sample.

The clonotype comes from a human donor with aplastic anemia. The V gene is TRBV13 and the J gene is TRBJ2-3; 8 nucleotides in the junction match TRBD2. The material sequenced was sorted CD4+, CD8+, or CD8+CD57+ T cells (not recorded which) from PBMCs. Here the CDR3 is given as CASSPEGLAANPEPDTQYF. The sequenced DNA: TGTGCCAGCAGCCCGGAAGGACTAGCAGCAAATCCGGAGCCAGATACGCAGTATTTT.